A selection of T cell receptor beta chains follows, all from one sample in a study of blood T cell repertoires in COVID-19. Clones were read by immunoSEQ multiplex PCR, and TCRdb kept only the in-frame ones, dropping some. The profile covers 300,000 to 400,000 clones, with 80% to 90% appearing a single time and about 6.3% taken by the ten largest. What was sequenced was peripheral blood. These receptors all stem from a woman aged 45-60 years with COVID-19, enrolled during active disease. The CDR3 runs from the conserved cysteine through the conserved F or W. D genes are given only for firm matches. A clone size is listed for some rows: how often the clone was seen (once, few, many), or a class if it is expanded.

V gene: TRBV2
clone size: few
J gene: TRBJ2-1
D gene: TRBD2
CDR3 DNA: TGTGCCAGCAGTGAAAGGGTGAGCGGGACCAGAAACAATGAGCAGTTCTTC
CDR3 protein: CASSERVSGTRNNEQFF

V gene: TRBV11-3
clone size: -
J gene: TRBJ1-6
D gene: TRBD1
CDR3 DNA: TGTGCCAGCAGCTTTGTAACAGGGGGCGGGTCACCCCTCCACTTT
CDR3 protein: CASSFVTGGGSPLHF

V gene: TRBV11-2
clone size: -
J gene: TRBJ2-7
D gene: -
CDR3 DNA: TGTGCCAGCAGCTTAAGTACAGGGTATTTCGAGCAGTACTTC
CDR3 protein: CASSLSTGYFEQYF

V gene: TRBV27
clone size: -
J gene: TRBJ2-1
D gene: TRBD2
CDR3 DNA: TGTGCCAGCAGCCCGGGACTACCCAACAATGAGCAGTTCTTC
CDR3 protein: CASSPGLPNNEQFF

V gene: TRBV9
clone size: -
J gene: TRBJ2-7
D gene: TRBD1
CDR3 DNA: TGTGCCAGCAGCGTCCACAGGGGCTCCTACGAGCAGTACTTC
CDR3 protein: CASSVHRGSYEQYF

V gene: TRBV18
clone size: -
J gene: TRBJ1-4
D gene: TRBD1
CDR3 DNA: TGTGCCAGCTCACAAATGACAGGGGATGAAAAACTGTTTTTT
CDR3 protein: CASSQMTGDEKLFF

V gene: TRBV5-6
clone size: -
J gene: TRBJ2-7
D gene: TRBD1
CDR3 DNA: TGTGCCAGCACCATTTTGGGACAGTTTAATTTTTCCTACGAGCAGTACTTC
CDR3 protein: CASTILGQFNFSYEQYF

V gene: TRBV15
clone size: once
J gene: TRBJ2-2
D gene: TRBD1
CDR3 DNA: TGTGCCACCAGCAGTGGGACAGGGATGAACACCGGGGAGCTGTTTTTT
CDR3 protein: CATSSGTGMNTGELFF

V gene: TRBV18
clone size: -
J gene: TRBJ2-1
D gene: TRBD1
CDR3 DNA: TGTGCCAGCTCCCGGGGACAGAGCGACTACAATGAGCAGTTCTTC
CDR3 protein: CASSRGQSDYNEQFF

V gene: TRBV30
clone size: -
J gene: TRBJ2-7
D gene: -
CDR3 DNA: TGTGCCTGGACCCGTAGATACGAGCAGTACTTC
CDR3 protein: CAWTRRYEQYF

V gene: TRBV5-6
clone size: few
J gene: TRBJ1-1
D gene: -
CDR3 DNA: TGTGCCAGCAGCCCCGGACGGGGACTAGGAGCTTTCTTT
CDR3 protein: CASSPGRGLGAFF

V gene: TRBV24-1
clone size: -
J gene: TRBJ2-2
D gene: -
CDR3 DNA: TGTGCCACCAAAATCCGGGATTTGCGGACCGGGGAGCTGTTTTTT
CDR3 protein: CATKIRDLRTGELFF

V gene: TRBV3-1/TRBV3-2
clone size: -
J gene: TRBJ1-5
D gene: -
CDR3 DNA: TGTGCCAGCAGCCCCCAAACAGGGAACCAGCCCCAGCATTTT
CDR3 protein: CASSPQTGNQPQHF

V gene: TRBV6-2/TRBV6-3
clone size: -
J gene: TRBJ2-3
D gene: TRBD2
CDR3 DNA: TGTGCCAGCAGCGGATTAGCGGGAGGGGGCACAGATACGCAGTATTTT
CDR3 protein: CASSGLAGGGTDTQYF

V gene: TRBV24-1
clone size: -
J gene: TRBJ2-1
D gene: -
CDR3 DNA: TGTGCCACCAGTGATACGTCGACAGTTACTTATGGTGAGCAGTTCTTC
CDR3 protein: CATSDTSTVTYGEQFF

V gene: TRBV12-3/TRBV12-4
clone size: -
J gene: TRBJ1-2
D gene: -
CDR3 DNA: TGTGCCAGCAGTCCCTGGACAGTTGGCTACACCTTC
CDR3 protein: CASSPWTVGYTF

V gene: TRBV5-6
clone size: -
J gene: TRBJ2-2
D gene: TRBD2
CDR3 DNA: TGTGCCAGCAGCTTGCCCCCCCGAGCGGGAGCCTCCGGGGAGCTGTTTTTT
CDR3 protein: CASSLPPRAGASGELFF

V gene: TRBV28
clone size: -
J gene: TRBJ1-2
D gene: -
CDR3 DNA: TGTGCCAGCAGTTCCCCCGGGGGGGCAAACTATGGCTACACCTTC
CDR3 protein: CASSSPGGANYGYTF

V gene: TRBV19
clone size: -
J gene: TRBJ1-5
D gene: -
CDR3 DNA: TGTGCCGGGGCGTTGGGCCGAGGACAGCCCCAGCATTTT
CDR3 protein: CAGALGRGQPQHF

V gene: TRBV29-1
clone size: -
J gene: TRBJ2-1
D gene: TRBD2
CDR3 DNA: TGCAGCGTTGACCCGACTAGCGTATACAATGAGCAGTTCTTC
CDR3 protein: CSVDPTSVYNEQFF

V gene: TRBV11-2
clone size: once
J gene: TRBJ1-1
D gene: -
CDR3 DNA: TGTGCCAGCAGCTTAGATTGGGGGGTTCAGAACACTGAAGCTTTCTTT
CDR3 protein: CASSLDWGVQNTEAFF

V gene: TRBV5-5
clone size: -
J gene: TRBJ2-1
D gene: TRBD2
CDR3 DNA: TGTGCCAGCAGCACCTGGACTAGCGGGAGGTCTGAGCAGTTCTTC
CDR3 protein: CASSTWTSGRSEQFF

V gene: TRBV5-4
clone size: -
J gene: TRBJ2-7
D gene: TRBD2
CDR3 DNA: TGTGCCAGCAGCTTAACTAGCGGGAGGGCCGGGGGTGCGTACGAGCAGTACTTC
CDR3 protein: CASSLTSGRAGGAYEQYF

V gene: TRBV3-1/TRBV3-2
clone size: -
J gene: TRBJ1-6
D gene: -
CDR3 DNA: TGTGCCAGCAGCGGAAGCGACAGGAGCAATTCACCCCTCCACTTT
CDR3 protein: CASSGSDRSNSPLHF

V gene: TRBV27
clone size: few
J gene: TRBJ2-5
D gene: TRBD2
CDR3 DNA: TGTGCCAGCAGTTTCGGACTAGCGGGAAGCGAGACCCAGTACTTC
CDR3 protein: CASSFGLAGSETQYF

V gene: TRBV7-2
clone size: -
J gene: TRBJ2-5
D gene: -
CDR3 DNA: TGTGCCAGCAGCTTAGTCCGGGAGTCAAAGACCCAGTACTTC
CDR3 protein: CASSLVRESKTQYF

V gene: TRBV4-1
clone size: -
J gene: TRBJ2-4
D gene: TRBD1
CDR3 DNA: TGCGCCAGCAGCCCAGGACCGGACAGGGCAGGAAACATTCAGTACTTC
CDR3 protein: CASSPGPDRAGNIQYF

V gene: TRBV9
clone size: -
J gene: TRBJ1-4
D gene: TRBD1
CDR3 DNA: TGTGCCAGCAGCGCCCGCACGGGACAGGGGAACGAAAAACTGTTTTTT
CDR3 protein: CASSARTGQGNEKLFF

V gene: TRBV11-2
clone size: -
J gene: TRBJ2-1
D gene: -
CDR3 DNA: TGTGCCAGCAGCTCCGACAGTTACAATGAGCAGTTCTTC
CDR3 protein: CASSSDSYNEQFF

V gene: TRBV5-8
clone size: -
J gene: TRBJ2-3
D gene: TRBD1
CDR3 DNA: TGTGCCAGCAGCCCATGGGACGACAGGGGTAGCACAGATACGCAGTATTTT
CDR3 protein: CASSPWDDRGSTDTQYF

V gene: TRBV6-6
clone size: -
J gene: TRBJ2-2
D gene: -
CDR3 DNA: TGTGCCAGCAGTTACTACGGGAGTGACACCGGGGAGCTGTTTTTT
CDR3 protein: CASSYYGSDTGELFF

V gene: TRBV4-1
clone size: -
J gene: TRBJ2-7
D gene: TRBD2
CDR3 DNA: TGCGCCAGCAGCCATCACCGGACTAGCGGGAGCTCCGAGCAGTACTTC
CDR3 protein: CASSHHRTSGSSEQYF

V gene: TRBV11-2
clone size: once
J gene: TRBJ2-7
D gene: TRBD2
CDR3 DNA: TGTGCCAGCAGCTTAGTCACTAGCGATTACTACGAGCAGTACTTC
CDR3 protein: CASSLVTSDYYEQYF